One T cell receptor (beta chain) is described in this entry. Its specificity is not known. The CDR3 ends on some other residue instead of the conserved phenylalanine or tryptophan, so this is likely a read error. Because the CDR3's place on the DNA is in doubt, the DNA is left out and the CDR3 is given as listed by TCRdb. This sample stems from a study of CD8+CD57+ T cells in acquired aplastic anemia. The overall study: Sorted CD4+ and CD8+ cells gave an average of roughly 3.3 ug of DNA. Where healthy donors were concerned, CD4+ cells averaged roughly 11 million reads. The study's findings and limits: Researchers report that fewer than 35 CD8+ CDR3 sequences appeared in both patients and controls. Patients versus controls showed no significant CD8+ Simpson's diversity difference.

The CDR3 numbers 13 amino acids, ends counted. Germline CDR1 reads SGHTA; CDR2 reads FQGNSA. According to the study, genomic DNA was the template for TCR beta VDJ and CDR3 profiling. One entry per CDR3 protein results from TCRdb running MiXCR on the reads. The sample shows 350,000 to 450,000 distinct CDR3 sequences, approximately 70% of them seen only once. The TCR comes from a human donor in good health, serving as a control. The chain joins TRBV7-2 to TRBJ1-2; the table gives TRBD1 as D, unverified against the DNA. Material for sequencing was sorted CD4+, CD8+, or CD8+CD57+ T cells (not recorded which) from PBMCs. This CDR3 is CASSSLMHGSTTG.